A single sample gave rise to the 4 T cell receptor beta chains below, sequenced in a study of human T cells and chemical hapten exposure. Time point indicated: healthy volunteer bleed at 2 weeks. Unfractionated whole blood served as the source for total RNA extraction. TCRdb reanalysed the RACE reads using MiXCR and keeps one entry per CDR3 protein. The profile shows about 31,000 distinct CDR3 sequences, about 7.2% of them singletons. The sequenced sample was whole blood. All receptors come from a human donor in good health. Some clones in this sample may be carry-over from other donors' samples.

CDR3 in amino acids: CASGGERPNQPQHF. CDR3 DNA: TGTGCCAGCGGGGGCGAGCGGCCCAATCAGCCCCAGCATTTT. The J gene is TRBJ1-5, the V gene TRBV6-5; TRBD1 might be the D (6 bases). Germline CDR1 and CDR2: MNHEY and SVGAGI. This CDR3 is 14 amino acids long. V was pared by 8 bases and J by 3 bases, with 14 bases between.

The J gene is TRBJ1-1, the V gene TRBV2, with no clear D. CDR1 SNHLY and CDR2 FYNNEI come from the germline V gene. The length of the CDR3 is 14 residues. The V end was cut by 6 bases, the J end by 0 bases, with 11 bases between. The CDR3 loop reads CASRTQALNTEAFF. CDR3 DNA: TGTGCCAGCAGAACCCAGGCCCTGAACACTGAAGCTTTCTTT.

This chain connects TRBV11-1 to TRBJ1-1; 11 bases align to TRBD1. The CDR3 is 15 amino acids. With V trimmed by 4 bases and J by 5 bases, 6 bases remained unmatched. Germline V gene lookup returns CDR1 SGHAT and CDR2 FQDESV (reference sequence). Here the CDR3 DNA reads TGTGCCAGCAGCTACGCGGGACAGGGGGGAACTGAAGCTTTCTTT. Its translation is CASSYAGQGGTEAFF.

This clonotype occurred many times. V and J are TRBV6-5 and TRBJ2-5; D is possibly TRBD1 (6 bases). V was clipped by 2 bases and J by 5 bases, with 9 bases between them. This CDR3 is built from 13 residues. Germline CDR1 reads MNHEY; CDR2 reads SVGAGI. The CDR3 coding sequence is TGTGCCAGCAGTTACAACAGGGATGAGACCCAGTACTTC. Translating gives CASSYNRDETQYF.